The clone carrying this TCR beta chain has at least ten counts. Its antigen is unknown. The CDR3 consists of 14 residues. V trimming: 6 bases; J trimming: 10 bases; junction bases outside the gene matches: 8. Recently diagnosed hyperthyroidism of less than 2 months' duration affected patients aged 18 to 65. Amplified regions were TCR beta CDR3 sequences from RNA transcripts. HTBI primers drove first-round RT-PCR of the TCR CDR3. TCRdb independently ran MiXCR on the multiplex PCR reads; one entry per CDR3 protein. The profile shows about 350,000 distinct CDR3 sequences, approximately 15% of them singletons. The sample is drawn from a study of T cells in Graves' hyperthyroidism and ophthalmopathy. Study outcomes and limitations: Most thyroid clonotypes expanded above 0.001 were also detected in blood. By a 13 V-J model, ophthalmopathy was set apart from stable hyperthyroidism.

The genes are TRBV12-3 or TRBV12-4 and TRBJ1-6, with 8 bases identical to TRBD1. The material sequenced was blood. The TCR originated in a woman in her 30s with Graves' hyperthyroidism. This CDR3 is CASSYDRGRSPLHF. The DNA of the CDR3 is TGTGCCAGCAGCTACGACAGGGGCAGGTCACCCCTCCACTTT.